What follows is one TCR beta chain and its context. Antigen unknown. This sample was taken from a study of T cell responses to AZD1222 COVID-19 vaccine. The study's findings and limits: When two AZD1222 doses had been given, Spike-specific TCR breadth and depth rose.

The assay was immunoSEQ multiplex PCR, and TCRdb's table has in-frame clones only and misses some. This table holds over 150,000 clones, 90% to 95% found once. CDR1 MNHEY and CDR2 SVGAGI come from the germline V gene. The CDR3 loop spans 14 amino acids. V trimming: 4 bases; J trimming: 6 bases; junction bases outside the gene matches: 7. The sequencing used peripheral blood, collected 28 days after the second dose of the MenACWY control vaccine. The chain links TRBV6-5 to TRBJ1-2; 8 positions match TRBD1. The clonotype originates from an adult who received the MenACWY meningococcal vaccine as a control. CDR3 DNA sequence: TGTGCCAGCAGTTCCCTGGACAGGGATAATGGCTACACCTTC. It codes for CASSSLDRDNGYTF.